This entry lists 16 T cell receptor beta chains sequenced from one sample in a study of cytomegalovirus exposure and HLA in healthy donors. PCR was performed using 60 Vbeta and 13 Jbeta primers. Profiling relied on immunoSEQ multiplex PCR, and the TCRdb table lists in-frame clones only, not all of them. Seen here are around 150,000 clones, about 75% observed once, and the top ten hold 1.3% to 1.5%. The sequenced sample consisted of PBMCs. These TCRs come from a man younger than 35 in good health and CMV-seronegative.

V usage is TRBV27 and J usage is TRBJ2-1, with D unclear. This CDR3 comprises 16 residues. The V end lost 3 bases, the J end lost 1 base, and 13 bases lay between the germline ends. The germline V gene encodes CDR1 MNHEY and CDR2 SMNVEV (reference sequence). Here the CDR3 DNA reads TGTGCCAGCAGTTTGGTTACCCCAGTTTCCTACAATGAGCAGTTCTTC. It specifies CASSLVTPVSYNEQFF.

V usage is TRBV4-3 and J usage is TRBJ1-4; 8 bases agree with TRBD1. The junction had 10 bases not matched to a gene; V was cut back by 5 bases and J by 5 bases. The CDR3 loop spans 16 amino acids. Germline-derived CDR1 and CDR2 are LGHNA and YSLEER. In nucleotides, the CDR3 is TGCGCCAGCAGCGGCGGGGCGGACAGGGCAAATGAAAAACTGTTTTTT. Translated, it gives CASSGGADRANEKLFF.

This clone is a singleton in its sample. The chain uses TRBV20-1 and TRBJ2-3; D not certain. Germline V gene data show CDR1 as DFQATT and CDR2 as SNEGSKA (reference sequence). Trimming removed 5 bases from V and 2 bases from J, with 2 bases in between. CDR3 length equals 10 residues. The CDR3 sequence: CSAYTDTQYF. The CDR3 region has the DNA TGCAGTGCTTACACAGATACGCAGTATTTT.

Written as DNA, the CDR3 is TGCGCCAGCTCTACCCGGACGACAGGGACCCAAGAGACCCAGTACTTC. Residues: CASSTRTTGTQETQYF. The J gene is TRBJ2-5, the V gene TRBV4-1, with TRBD1 matching over 7 bases. This CDR3 has 16 residues. Germline CDR1 reads MGHRA; CDR2 reads YSYEKL. Unmatched junction bases numbered 13, after V lost 8 bases and J lost 1 base.

This sequence joins TRBV19 and TRBJ2-7; TRBD1 agrees at 8 bases. Germline CDR1 and CDR2: LNHDA and SQIVND (reference sequence). This CDR3 spans 14 amino acids. V trimming: 6 bases; J trimming: 5 bases; junction bases outside the gene matches: 9. The CDR3 here is CASSQLTGANEQYF. The CDR3 nucleotides are TGTGCCAGTAGCCAGCTGACAGGGGCGAACGAGCAGTACTTC.

The chain has TRBV4-3 and TRBJ2-1, with TRBD2 identical over 9 bases. The CDR3 length is 15 residues. Germline V lookup: CDR1 LGHNA, CDR2 YSLEER. V shed 1 base and J 9 bases; nucleotides not matched to a gene: 7. In DNA form, the CDR3 reads TGCGCCAGCAGCCAAGGACTAGCGGCCTTGGGTGAGCAGTTCTTC. It codes for CASSQGLAALGEQFF.

V and J are TRBV28 and TRBJ1-4; tentative D call: TRBD1 (5 bases). CDR1 MDHEN and CDR2 SYDVKM come from the germline V gene. The V and J ends lost 3 bases and 8 bases respectively, with 16 bases between them. This CDR3 has 15 amino acids. CDR3 DNA sequence: TGTGCCAGCAGTTTCGGGCAGGGAAAGGGAGAAAAACTGTTTTTT. This translates into CASSFGQGKGEKLFF.

V gene TRBV5-6 combines with J gene TRBJ2-5; tentative D call: TRBD1 (5 bases). The CDR3 length is 12 residues. Germline loops: CDR1 SGHDT, CDR2 YYEEEE. Trimming took off 2 bases at V and 9 bases at J, with 11 bases between the two ends. Here the CDR3 reads CASSLQDRAQYF. The CDR3 region has the DNA TGTGCCAGCAGCTTACAGGACCGGGCCCAGTACTTC.

This chain joins TRBV7-8 and TRBJ2-5; 7 bases match TRBD2. The CDR3 totals 13 residues. From germline, CDR1 is SGHVS and CDR2 FQNEAQ. V gave up 4 bases and J gave up 2 bases; unmatched junction bases: 1. The CDR3 nucleotides read TGTGCCAGCAGCTCGGGACTACAAGAGACCCAGTACTTC. Translated: CASSSGLQETQYF.

The chain recombines TRBV10-1 with TRBJ2-5; D possibly corresponds to TRBD1 (5 bases). The V end was cut by 6 bases, the J end by 5 bases, with 16 bases between. CDR1 and CDR2 (germline): WNHNN, SYGVQD (reference sequence). The CDR3 is made up of 14 amino acids. CDR3 sequence (DNA): TGCGCCAGCAGCTCCGGACAATTAAGGGAGACCCAGTACTTC. Residues: CASSSGQLRETQYF.

This clone was found a few times. V is TRBV5-1 and J is TRBJ2-7; D might be TRBD1 (6 bases). This CDR3 is built from 15 residues. Germline CDR1 and CDR2: SGHRS and YFSETQ. Trimming shortened V by 4 bases and J by 5 bases, and 19 bases separated the two germline ends. CDR3 amino acids: CASSAIGQTNDEQYF. Written as DNA, the CDR3 is TGCGCCAGCAGCGCGATCGGACAGACGAATGACGAGCAGTACTTC.

CDR3 amino acids: CASSPNPGRRNEQFF. CDR3 bases: TGCGCCAGCAGTCCCAACCCGGGAAGGCGCAATGAGCAGTTCTTC. The chain combines TRBV10-1 with TRBJ2-1, with D possibly matching TRBD2 (5 bases). CDR1 and CDR2 (germline): WNHNN, SYGVQD (reference sequence). CDR3 length: 15 amino acids. The ends were cut back, 5 bases at V and 6 bases at J, with 17 bases in the middle.

The chain links TRBV5-8 to TRBJ1-5, with D perhaps matching TRBD1 (5 bases). Trimming stripped 6 bases from V and 2 bases from J, with 12 bases between. Germline V gene sequence: CDR1 SGHTS, CDR2 YDEGEE. The CDR3 is 14 residues long. The CDR3 bases are TGTGCCAGCATCGCCAGGGTTGGCAATCAGCCCCAGCATTTT. Amino acids: CASIARVGNQPQHF.

The rearrangement joins TRBV6-1 to TRBJ1-2; D uncertain. The CDR3 is 15 amino acids. The V gene's germline CDR1 is MNHNS and CDR2 SASEGT. The V end lost 0 bases, the J end lost 8 bases, and 16 bases lay between the germline ends. Here the CDR3 DNA reads TGTGCCAGCAGTGAAGCAGGTCGAGGTCCCGGAGGCTACACCTTC. This sequence encodes CASSEAGRGPGGYTF.

The V gene is TRBV9, the J gene TRBJ2-1; maybe TRBD2 (6 bases). Trimming removed 2 bases from V and 2 bases from J, with 11 bases in between. This CDR3 is built from 15 residues. Germline V CDR1 and CDR2: SGDLS, YYNGEE. CDR3 sequence (DNA): TGTGCCAGCAGCGTGGGGGGAGTGGCCTACAATGAGCAGTTCTTC. This codes for CASSVGGVAYNEQFF.

The V and J genes are TRBV25-1 and TRBJ2-1; 7 bases match TRBD2. Germline values: CDR1 MGHDK, CDR2 SYGVNS. Trimming removed 0 bases from V and 6 bases from J; junction bases left unmatched: 5. The CDR3 loop spans 15 amino acids. The CDR3 sequence: CASSEYRGRANEQFF. CDR3 nucleotides: TGTGCCAGCAGTGAATATCGGGGGAGGGCCAATGAGCAGTTCTTC.